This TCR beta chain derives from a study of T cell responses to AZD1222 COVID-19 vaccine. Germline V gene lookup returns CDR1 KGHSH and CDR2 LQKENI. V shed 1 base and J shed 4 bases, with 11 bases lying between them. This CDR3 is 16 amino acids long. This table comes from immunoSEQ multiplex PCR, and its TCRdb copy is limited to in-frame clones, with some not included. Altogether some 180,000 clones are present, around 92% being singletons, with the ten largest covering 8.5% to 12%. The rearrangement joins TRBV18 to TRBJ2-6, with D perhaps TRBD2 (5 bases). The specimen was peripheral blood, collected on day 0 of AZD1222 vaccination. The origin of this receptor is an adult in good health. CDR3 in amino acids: CASSPLPGSGANVLTF. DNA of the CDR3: TGTGCCAGCTCACCACTTCCGGGGTCGGGGGCCAACGTCCTGACTTTC.